These 24 T cell receptor beta chains came from one sample sequenced in a study of Ad26.COV2.S vaccination and SARS-CoV-2 variants. Treatment described: some 20 received Ad26.COV2.S at low or high dose, single or two shots; 5 received placebo; per-sample allocation not given. The investigators took samples on day 63 after the first vaccine or placebo injection. TCRdb's table, derived via immunoSEQ multiplex PCR, lists solely in-frame clones and lacks some. The table lists some 460,000 clones, about nine tenths of them singletons. The specimen was peripheral blood, collected in a trial of Ad26.COV2.S vaccine versus placebo. The receptors shown here come from a person aged 18-60 years who received the Ad26.COV2.S COVID-19 vaccine or a placebo.

The chain links TRBV9 to TRBJ2-7; 14 positions agree with TRBD2. The germline V gene has CDR1 SGDLS and CDR2 YYNGEE. This CDR3 contains 15 residues. Germline trimming cut 3 bases from V and 6 bases from J; bases unmatched to any gene: 5. The CDR3, as DNA: TGTGCCAGCAGCGCGGGACTAGCGGGAGACCGCGAGCAGTACTTC. This translates into CASSAGLAGDREQYF.

The CDR3 DNA follows: TGTGCCAGCAGTTCCCTGGACAGGGGAAGGTTCTTC. The encoded protein is CASSSLDRGRFF. The chain employs TRBV28 and TRBJ2-1; 9 nucleotides line up with TRBD1. This CDR3 region has 12 residues. Germline values: CDR1 MDHEN, CDR2 SYDVKM. Losses at the gene ends were 4 bases for V and 15 bases for J; bases not matched to a gene: 7.

The chain is built from TRBV4-2 and TRBJ2-1, with D perhaps assigned TRBD1 or TRBD2 (6 bases each). CDR3 length: 17 amino acids. Trimming cost V 1 base and J 1 base, with 14 bases left between them. Germline CDR1 and CDR2: LGHNA and YNFKEQ. The CDR3 loop is CASSQVLTGASYNEQFF. The CDR3 nucleotides read TGTGCCAGCAGCCAAGTTCTGACGGGGGCGTCCTACAATGAGCAGTTCTTC.

The J gene is TRBJ1-1, the V gene TRBV3-1 (or the pseudogene TRBV3-2); TRBD1 might be the D (5 bases). Germline-derived CDR1 and CDR2 are LGHDT and YNNKEL (reference sequence). Deletions cut 4 bases from V and 4 bases from J, with 19 bases between. There are 16 residues in the CDR3. In nucleotides, the CDR3 is TGTGCCAGCAGCCCCAAGGGGACCGAGTGGGGCACTGAAGCTTTCTTT. Residues: CASSPKGTEWGTEAFF.

The chain combines TRBV9 with TRBJ2-3; D remains unclear. CDR3 size: 14 residues. CDR1 and CDR2 (germline): SGDLS, YYNGEE. Between the trimmed V and J ends, which lost 0 bases and 2 bases, there was a span of 7 bases. The CDR3 region is CASSVERFTDTQYF. In DNA form, the CDR3 reads TGTGCCAGCAGCGTAGAACGGTTCACAGATACGCAGTATTTT. Complete variable domain (other parts from reference TRBV9 and TRBJ2-3): DSGVTQTPKHLITATGQRVTLRCSPRSGDLSVYWYQQSLDQGLQFLIQYYNGEERAKGNILERFSAQQFPDLHSELNLSSLELGDSALYFCASSVERFTDTQYFGPGTRLTVL.

This clone was seen more than once but under ten times. The chain links TRBV7-9 to TRBJ2-1; D uncertain. The CDR3 is made up of 14 amino acids. CDR1 and CDR2 from the germline V gene are SEHNR and FQNEAQ (reference sequence). Trimming took off 5 bases at V and 10 bases at J, with 18 bases between the two ends. The CDR3 spells CASSHFFGPSEQFF. The CDR3 coding sequence is TGTGCCAGCAGCCACTTCTTTGGCCCAAGCGAGCAGTTCTTC.

The DNA of the CDR3 is TGTGCCAGCAGCTTGGCCTCCGGGTGGCTACCATACACAGATACGCAGTATTTT. This translates into CASSLASGWLPYTDTQYF. This sequence joins TRBV5-8 and TRBJ2-3, with D unclear. From germline, CDR1 is SGHTS and CDR2 YDEGEE. There are 18 residues in the CDR3. Trimming pared 0 bases from V and 2 bases from J, leaving 19 bases between.

V is TRBV6-5 and J is TRBJ2-3; TRBD1 matches 7 bases. This CDR3 comprises 15 residues. Unmatched junction bases numbered 5, after V lost 5 bases and J lost 0 bases. Germline values: CDR1 MNHEY, CDR2 SVGAGI. DNA of the CDR3: TGTGCCAGCAGTAAATGGACAGGTAGCACAGATACGCAGTATTTT. Amino acids: CASSKWTGSTDTQYF.

This clone was picked up one time. The chain is built from TRBV28 and TRBJ1-2; 8 bases are a match to TRBD1. The germline CDR1 and CDR2 sequences are MDHEN and SYDVKM. The CDR3 consists of 14 residues. With V trimmed by 6 bases and J by 5 bases, 8 bases remained unmatched. CDR3 protein: CASRPTGQGYGYTF. The CDR3 region has the DNA TGTGCCAGCAGACCGACAGGACAGGGTTATGGCTACACCTTC.

The V call is TRBV19, the J call TRBJ1-5, with 8 bases that match TRBD1. The trim removed 5 bases at V and 1 base at J, leaving 7 bases unmatched. The germline V gene encodes CDR1 LNHDA and CDR2 SQIVND (reference sequence). This CDR3 spans 16 amino acids. The CDR3 here is CASSSHRQGSNQPQHF. The DNA of the CDR3 is TGTGCCAGTAGTTCACACAGACAGGGGAGCAATCAGCCCCAGCATTTT.

Only one count was recorded for this clone. The chain is built from TRBV2 and TRBJ2-7; D is perhaps TRBD1 (5 bases). The CDR3 covers 12 residues. Looked up from germline, CDR1 is SNHLY and CDR2 is FYNNEI. The V end was cut by 11 bases, the J end by 1 base, with 12 bases between. Here the CDR3 reads CAGKDSSYEQYF. The CDR3 nucleotides read TGTGCCGGAAAAGACAGTTCCTACGAGCAGTACTTC.

This clone was detected only once. The chain combines TRBV4-2 with TRBJ2-3, with 7 bases aligning to TRBD1. This CDR3 has 17 residues. Germline loops: CDR1 LGHNA, CDR2 YNFKEQ. V dropped 3 bases and J dropped 2; count of bases not matched to a gene: 11. The CDR3 protein is CASSHEQGLGPTDTQYF. CDR3 nucleotide sequence: TGTGCCAGCAGCCACGAACAGGGGCTCGGACCCACAGATACGCAGTATTTT.

V and J are TRBV4-3 and TRBJ2-6; D gene uncertain. V lost 0 bases and J lost 1, with 7 bases in between. Looked up from germline, CDR1 is LGHNA and CDR2 is YSLEER. The CDR3 has 16 residues. CDR3 bases: TGCGCCAGCAGCCAAGATTTAAGATCTGGGGCCAACGTCCTGACTTTC. This translates into CASSQDLRSGANVLTF.

V gene TRBV27 combines with J gene TRBJ2-3, with 7 bases that match TRBD2. The V gene end was trimmed by 4 bases and the J gene end by 2 bases; junction bases not matched to a gene: 12. This CDR3 region has 17 residues. Germline V gene data show CDR1 as MNHEY and CDR2 as SMNVEV (reference sequence). The chain's CDR3 is CASSWNGWGGDTDTQYF. The CDR3 region has the DNA TGTGCCAGCAGTTGGAATGGCTGGGGGGGGGACACAGATACGCAGTATTTT.

The rearrangement joins TRBV3-1 (or the pseudogene TRBV3-2) to TRBJ1-4; 8 nucleotides line up with TRBD1. The CDR3 is made up of 21 amino acids. Looked up from germline, CDR1 is LGHDT and CDR2 is YNNKEL (reference sequence). Unmatched junction bases numbered 16, after V lost 1 base and J lost 0 bases. CDR3 in DNA: TGTGCCAGCAGCCAAGTCGTCCCTCGGACAGGGACGGGTCCAACTAATGAAAAACTGTTTTTT. Its translation: CASSQVVPRTGTGPTNEKLFF.

V is TRBV27 and J is TRBJ1-1; possible D gene TRBD1, 5 bases. Germline V gives CDR1 MNHEY, CDR2 SMNVEV (reference sequence). The CDR3 has 16 amino acids. V was clipped by 5 bases and J by 7 bases, with 23 bases between them. The CDR3 bases are TGTGCCAGCAGTCCCCTCCCAGGGCCGGGAAGAGTTGAAGCTTTCTTT. This codes for CASSPLPGPGRVEAFF.

The chain couples TRBV6-5 to TRBJ2-7; perhaps TRBD1 as D (6 bases). Germline lookup yields CDR1 MNHEY and CDR2 SVGAGI. V lost 0 bases to trimming and J lost 3 bases, with 9 bases between them. The CDR3 is 14 residues long. CDR3 in DNA: TGTGCCAGCAGTTACTCTGGACAGAACTACGAGCAGTACTTC. Protein sequence: CASSYSGQNYEQYF.

The V gene is TRBV6-1, the J gene TRBJ1-6; 7 bases match TRBD1. Trimming took 1 base from V and 7 from J; bases not matched to a gene: 7. The germline gives CDR1 MNHNS, CDR2 SASEGT. The CDR3 runs to 16 residues. The chain's CDR3 is CASSEVPGQLNSPLHF. The DNA of the CDR3 is TGTGCCAGCAGTGAAGTCCCGGGACAGCTCAATTCACCCCTCCACTTT.

This chain connects TRBV28 to TRBJ2-1; possibly TRBD2 for D (6 bases). The CDR3 runs to 17 residues. Germline V lookup: CDR1 MDHEN, CDR2 SYDVKM. The ends were cut back, 1 base at V and 0 bases at J, with 13 bases in the middle. This CDR3 is CASSLSFIAASYNEQFF. DNA for the CDR3: TGTGCCAGCAGTTTATCTTTTATAGCGGCCTCCTACAATGAGCAGTTCTTC.

This clone was observed a single time. The rearrangement links TRBV18 to TRBJ1-6; the match to TRBD1 covers 7 bases. The V segment lost 0 bases and the J segment 10 bases; nucleotides outside the gene matches: 6. This CDR3 contains 15 residues. Looked up from germline, CDR1 is KGHSH and CDR2 is LQKENI. CDR3 region: CASSPPPQGRSPLHF. The CDR3 region has the DNA TGTGCCAGCTCACCACCCCCACAGGGGCGGTCACCCCTCCACTTT.

The chain recombines TRBV7-2 with TRBJ1-1; no clear D. CDR3 length: 13 residues. Germline CDR1 is SGHTA and CDR2 is FQGNSA. Trimming shortened V by 0 bases and J by 7 bases, and 9 bases separated the two germline ends. CDR3 sequence: CASSLAVGSEAFF. CDR3 nucleotides: TGTGCCAGCAGCTTAGCGGTGGGGAGTGAAGCTTTCTTT. Drawing the rest from reference TRBV7-2 and TRBJ1-1, the complete variable domain is GAGVSQSPSNKVTEKGKDVELRCDPISGHTALYWYRQSLGQGLEFLIYFQGNSAPDKSGLPSDRFSAERTGGSVSTLTIQRTQQEDSAVYLCASSLAVGSEAFFGQGTRLTVV.

The chain joins TRBV24-1 to TRBJ2-7; weak D call: TRBD1 (5 bases). From germline, CDR1 is KGHDR and CDR2 SFDVKD. The germline V and J ends were trimmed by 3 bases and 3 bases, with 8 bases remaining between them. The CDR3 runs 13 residues. CDR3 protein: CATSDPQGYEQYF. As DNA, the CDR3 is TGTGCCACCAGTGATCCCCAGGGCTACGAGCAGTACTTC.

CDR3 sequence: CASSRGTGGNEQFF. The CDR3 DNA is TGTGCCAGCAGTCGTGGGACAGGGGGCAATGAGCAGTTCTTC. The chain carries TRBV6-5 and TRBJ2-1; 11 bases map to TRBD1. This CDR3 contains 14 residues. CDR1 is MNHEY, CDR2 SVGAGI, per germline. V trimming: 5 bases; J trimming: 6 bases; junction bases outside the gene matches: 3.

In regard to this clone: This specimen includes other DNA sequences encoding the same CDR3. CDR3 region: CASSDRGTYEQYF. The CDR3 region has the DNA TGTGCCAGCAGTGATCGGGGGACCTACGAGCAGTACTTC. The chain links TRBV2 to TRBJ2-7, with a tentative D call TRBD2 (6 bases). Germline V gene lookup returns CDR1 SNHLY and CDR2 FYNNEI. V lost 3 bases, J lost 2 bases, and 8 bases lay in between. CDR3 length equals 13 residues.